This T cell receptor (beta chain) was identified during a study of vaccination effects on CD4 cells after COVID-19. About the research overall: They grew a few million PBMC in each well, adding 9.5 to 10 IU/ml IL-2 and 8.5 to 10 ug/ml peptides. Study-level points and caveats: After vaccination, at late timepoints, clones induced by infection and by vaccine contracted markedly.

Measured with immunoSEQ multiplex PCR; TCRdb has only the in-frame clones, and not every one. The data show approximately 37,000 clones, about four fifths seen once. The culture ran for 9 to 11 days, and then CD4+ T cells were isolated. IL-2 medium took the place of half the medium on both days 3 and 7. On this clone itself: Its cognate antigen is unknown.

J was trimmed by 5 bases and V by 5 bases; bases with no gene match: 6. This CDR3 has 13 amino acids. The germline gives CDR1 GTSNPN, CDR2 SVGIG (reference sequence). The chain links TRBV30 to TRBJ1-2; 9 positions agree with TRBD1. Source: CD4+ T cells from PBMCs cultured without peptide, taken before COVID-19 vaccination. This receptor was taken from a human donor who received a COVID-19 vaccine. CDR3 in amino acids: CAWGQGLFYGYTF. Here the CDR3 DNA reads TGTGCCTGGGGACAGGGGCTATTTTATGGCTACACCTTC.